This entry features one T cell receptor (beta chain) sequence. Sequencing was performed with immunoSEQ multiplex PCR; in TCRdb, only in-frame clones are kept and a portion is missing. This table has about 76,000 clones, roughly nine tenths appearing once. This specimen belongs to a study of control samples from healthy donors and cancer patients. The CDR3 runs to 14 residues. The germline gives CDR1 SGHTA, CDR2 FQGNSA. Trimming stripped 3 bases from V and 9 bases from J, with 15 bases between. The V and J genes are TRBV7-2 and TRBJ2-1; tentatively, D is TRBD2 (7 bases). The sequence came from a woman between 45 and 60 years old with colorectal cancer. The sequenced sample consisted of PBMCs. The DNA of the CDR3 is TGTGCCAGCAGCTTTTGGGGGGGGCGAGGTGAGCAGTTCTTC. Its protein is CASSFWGGRGEQFF. Filled out from reference TRBV7-2 and TRBJ2-1, the complete variable domain reads GAGVSQSPSNKVTEKGKDVELRCDPISGHTALYWYRQSLGQGLEFLIYFQGNSAPDKSGLPSDRFSAERTGGSVSTLTIQRTQQEDSAVYLCASSFWGGRGEQFFGPGTRLTVL.